These 27 T cell receptor beta chains were all obtained from the same sample, sequenced in a study of ipilimumab plus nivolumab after autologous stem cell transplantation. The table came from immunoSEQ multiplex PCR; TCRdb's copy has only in-frame clones and leaves some out. The repertoire holds more than 9,500 clones, with about 70% as singletons. The sample was PBMCs, taken in a trial of ipilimumab plus nivolumab as post-transplant consolidation. These receptors were taken from a male donor with diffuse large B-cell lymphoma.

This clone was seen only once. The gene calls are TRBV19 and TRBJ1-5; D gene unclear. V lost 5 bases, J lost 3 bases, and 14 bases lay in between. The CDR3 consists of 15 residues. Germline-derived CDR1 and CDR2 are LNHDA and SQIVND (reference sequence). In nucleotides, the CDR3 is TGTGCCAGTAGTCGGTGGCGGGAAGACAATCAGCCCCAGCATTTT. Its protein is CASSRWREDNQPQHF.

The chain recombines TRBV18 with TRBJ2-7; tentatively, D is TRBD2 (6 bases). Germline V gene lookup returns CDR1 KGHSH and CDR2 LQKENI. The CDR3 is 15 residues long. V was shortened by 3 bases and J by 0 bases, with 12 bases between the two germline ends. As DNA, the CDR3 is TGTGCCAGCTCACCCGACCTGGGGGGCTCCTACGAGCAGTACTTC. Translated, it gives CASSPDLGGSYEQYF.

J is TRBJ1-3 and V is TRBV6-1, with TRBD1 matching over 7 bases. The V gene end was trimmed by 7 bases and the J gene end by 3 bases; junction bases not matched to a gene: 0. In germline, CDR1 is MNHNS, CDR2 SASEGT. CDR3 size: 12 residues. The CDR3 DNA reads TGTGCCAGCAACAGGGGTGGAAACACCATATATTTT. Translation gives CASNRGGNTIYF.

This clone was seen many times. The CDR3 spells CASSLMNTEAFF. CDR3 bases: TGTGCCAGCAGCTTAATGAACACTGAAGCTTTCTTT. The V gene is TRBV11-3, the J gene TRBJ1-1; D uncertain. The CDR3 sequence is 12 residues long. The germline V gene encodes CDR1 SGHNT and CDR2 YENEEA. V dropped 2 bases and J dropped 0 bases, with 1 base sitting between them.

This clone is classed as medium-sized. The rearrangement uses TRBV9 and TRBJ2-1; D unresolved. CDR3 length equals 14 residues. The germline gives CDR1 SGDLS, CDR2 YYNGEE. The V end was cut by 4 bases, the J end by 6 bases, with 14 bases between. The CDR3 sequence: CASSLSVAFNEQFF. CDR3 DNA: TGTGCCAGCAGCCTCTCGGTCGCCTTCAATGAGCAGTTCTTC.

The chain recombines TRBV5-1 with TRBJ1-6, with D uncertain. Per the germline V gene, CDR1 is SGHRS and CDR2 is YFSETQ. The V end lost 3 bases, the J end lost 4 bases, and 11 bases lay between the germline ends. This CDR3 spans 15 amino acids. The CDR3 nucleotides read TGCGCCAGCAGCTCGGCAGCTGATTATAATTCACCCCTCCACTTT. It is translated as CASSSAADYNSPLHF.

V is TRBV18 and J is TRBJ2-2; D possibly corresponds to TRBD1 (6 bases). The V gene's germline CDR1 is KGHSH and CDR2 LQKENI. CDR3 length: 15 amino acids. Trimming took 0 bases from V and 5 from J, leaving 10 bases between them. CDR3 sequence reads: CASSPPAGQTGELFF. The CDR3 coding sequence is TGTGCCAGCTCACCACCGGCCGGACAGACCGGGGAGCTGTTTTTT.

This rearrangement joins TRBV11-2 to TRBJ2-5; D gene ambiguous. Germline values: CDR1 SGHAT, CDR2 FQNNGV. Trimming cost V 4 bases and J 5 bases, with 17 bases left between them. This CDR3 has 15 residues. For the CDR3, the DNA is TGTGCCAGCAGCTCGAGGACCAAAGCCAGGGAGACCCAGTACTTC. It yields the protein CASSSRTKARETQYF. Full variable domain (rest looked up from reference TRBV11-2 and TRBJ2-5): EAGVAQSPRYKIIEKRQSVAFWCNPISGHATLYWYQQILGQGPKLLIQFQNNGVVDDSQLPKDRFSAERLKGVDSTLKIQPAKLEDSAVYLCASSSRTKARETQYFGPGTRLLVL.

To note about this clone: This sample also contains other DNA sequences that code for the same CDR3. The V gene is TRBV5-1, the J gene TRBJ2-5, with a tentative D call TRBD1 (5 bases). Germline V gene data show CDR1 as SGHRS and CDR2 as YFSETQ. The CDR3 has 15 amino acids. Trimming removed 0 bases at V and 1 base at J, with 10 bases between. The CDR3 loop reads CASSLEGQGQETQYF. The DNA of the CDR3 is TGCGCCAGCAGCTTGGAGGGGCAGGGCCAAGAGACCCAGTACTTC. Complete variable domain (other parts from reference TRBV5-1 and TRBJ2-5): KAGVTQTPRYLIKTRGQQVTLSCSPISGHRSVSWYQQTPGQGLQFLFEYFSETQRNKGNFPGRFSGRQFSNSRSEMNVSTLELGDSALYLCASSLEGQGQETQYFGPGTRLLVL.

The gene calls are TRBV5-6 and TRBJ1-2; 7 bases agree with TRBD1. The CDR3 totals 15 residues. With 0 bases clipped from V and 7 bases from J, the junction kept 9 bases outside the gene matches. Germline CDR1 SGHDT, CDR2 YYEEEE. CDR3 nucleotides: TGTGCCAGCAGCTTGGGGGGACAGCCGGAGATTGGCTACACCTTC. Its translation: CASSLGGQPEIGYTF. Full variable domain (outside the CDR3, taken from reference TRBV5-6 and TRBJ1-2): DAGVTQSPTHLIKTRGQQVTLRCSPKSGHDTVSWYQQALGQGPQFIFQYYEEEERQRGNFPDRFSGHQFPNYSSELNVNALLLGDSALYLCASSLGGQPEIGYTFGSGTRLTVV.

The chain recombines TRBV2 with TRBJ1-5; D uncertain. The CDR3 runs 12 residues. In germline, CDR1 is SNHLY, CDR2 FYNNEI. Trimming cost V 2 bases and J 5 bases, with 4 bases left between them. The CDR3 DNA is TGTGCCAGCAGTGAATCTCATCAGCCCCAGCATTTT. Its translation is CASSESHQPQHF. Drawing the rest from reference TRBV2 and TRBJ1-5, the complete variable domain is EPEVTQTPSHQVTQMGQEVILRCVPISNHLYFYWYRQILGQKVEFLVSFYNNEISEKSEIFDDQFSVERPDGSNFTLKIRSTKLEDSAMYFCASSESHQPQHFGDGTRLSIL.

The gene calls are TRBV2 and TRBJ2-7; 9 positions match TRBD2. With V trimmed by 2 bases and J by 3 bases, 2 bases remained unmatched. Germline CDR1 is SNHLY and CDR2 is FYNNEI. The CDR3 is made up of 14 amino acids. The CDR3 coding sequence is TGTGCCAGCAGTGAACTAGCGGGACACTACGAGCAGTACTTC. This translates into CASSELAGHYEQYF.

The chain combines TRBV7-9 with TRBJ2-5, with 15 positions matching TRBD2. V shed 5 bases, J shed 5 bases, and the junction held 3 bases outside the gene matches. Germline assignment: CDR1 SEHNR and CDR2 FQNEAQ (reference sequence). CDR3 length: 15 amino acids. CDR3 in amino acids: CASSRTSGGAETQYF. The CDR3 bases are TGTGCCAGCAGCAGGACTAGCGGGGGGGCGGAGACCCAGTACTTC.

The chain carries TRBV6-6 and TRBJ2-7; 9 bases agree with TRBD2. Germline values: CDR1 MNHNY, CDR2 SVGAGI (reference sequence). The CDR3 spans 13 residues. The CDR3 sequence is CAAKRTSASEQYF. CDR3 in DNA: TGTGCAGCTAAACGGACTAGCGCTTCCGAGCAGTACTTC.

The V call is TRBV6-5, the J call TRBJ2-1, with D possibly matching TRBD1 (6 bases). Germline V CDR1 and CDR2: MNHEY, SVGAGI. The CDR3 has 15 amino acids. The V gene lost 0 bases and the J gene lost 5 bases, with 11 bases spanning the gap. DNA of the CDR3: TGTGCCAGCAGTTACTCGACGGCAGGGGACAATGAGCAGTTCTTC. Amino acids: CASSYSTAGDNEQFF.

In regard to this clone: A much larger clonotype is one base distant, so this may be a read error. The same CDR3 arises from other DNA sequences in this sample as well. This chain joins TRBV5-4 and TRBJ1-1, with D unclear. CDR1 SGHNT and CDR2 YYREEE come from the germline V gene (reference sequence). Trimming took off 1 base at V and 4 bases at J, with 5 bases between the two ends. The CDR3 is 12 residues long. The CDR3 spells CASSLRGTEAFF. CDR3 nucleotides: TGTGCCAGCAGCTTGCGGGGCACTGAAGCTTTCTTT.

V usage is TRBV18 and J usage is TRBJ1-6, with 7 positions matching TRBD1. V was clipped by 3 bases and J by 4 bases; unmatched bases: 6. Germline lookup yields CDR1 KGHSH and CDR2 LQKENI. The CDR3 is made up of 16 amino acids. DNA for the CDR3: TGTGCCAGCTCACCCACTCCGGGACAGTATAATTCACCCCTCCACTTT. Its translation is CASSPTPGQYNSPLHF.

The CDR3 nucleotides read TGTGCCAGCAGTCTCCTAGCGGGAGTTGACGAGCAGTACTTC. This gives the protein CASSLLAGVDEQYF. The rearrangement links TRBV2 to TRBJ2-7; the match to TRBD2 covers 10 bases. Germline V gene lookup returns CDR1 SNHLY and CDR2 FYNNEI. This CDR3 has 14 amino acids. The V and J ends lost 5 bases and 5 bases, in that order; junction bases with no gene match: 6. Complete variable domain (other parts from reference TRBV2 and TRBJ2-7): EPEVTQTPSHQVTQMGQEVILRCVPISNHLYFYWYRQILGQKVEFLVSFYNNEISEKSEIFDDQFSVERPDGSNFTLKIRSTKLEDSAMYFCASSLLAGVDEQYFGPGTRLTVT.

This sequence joins TRBV28 and TRBJ1-2; unclear D gene. The CDR3 is 11 residues long. In germline, CDR1 is MDHEN, CDR2 SYDVKM. Trimming removed 6 bases at V and 2 bases at J, with 4 bases between. The CDR3 is CASSLNYGYTF. DNA of the CDR3: TGTGCCAGCAGCCTCAACTATGGCTACACCTTC.

This clone was recorded once. The gene calls are TRBV7-9 and TRBJ2-5, with unresolved D. The germline CDR1 and CDR2 sequences are SEHNR and FQNEAQ (reference sequence). V gave up 5 bases and J gave up 0 bases, with 19 bases separating them. The CDR3 length is 17 residues. For the CDR3, the DNA is TGTGCCAGCAGCCAAACGGCCGCGGTTCCTTACCAAGAGACCCAGTACTTC. It translates to CASSQTAAVPYQETQYF.

The chain is built from TRBV30 and TRBJ2-5; the D gene is possibly TRBD2 (6 bases). The ends were cut back, 1 base at V and 2 bases at J, with 11 bases in the middle. Germline CDR1 reads GTSNPN; CDR2 reads SVGIG (reference sequence). The length of the CDR3 is 14 residues. CDR3 DNA sequence: TGTGCCTGGAGTGAGAGCGGACTACAAGAGACCCAGTACTTC. Protein: CAWSESGLQETQYF.

The chain couples TRBV6-5 to TRBJ1-3; TRBD1 matches at 7 bases. The CDR3 length is 15 residues. Germline assignment: CDR1 MNHEY and CDR2 SVGAGI. V shed 5 bases and J 7 bases; nucleotides not matched to a gene: 11. The CDR3 nucleotides are TGTGCCAGCAGTCGAACAGGGGCCTCCGGGAACACCATATATTTT. It specifies CASSRTGASGNTIYF.

The rearrangement links TRBV9 to TRBJ1-4, with 7 bases that match TRBD1. Germline V lookup: CDR1 SGDLS, CDR2 YYNGEE. This CDR3 is 15 amino acids long. J was trimmed by 5 bases and V by 5 bases; bases with no gene match: 9. CDR3 bases: TGTGCCAGCAGTCAAGACAGGGATCTGAATGAAAAACTGTTTTTT. This codes for CASSQDRDLNEKLFF.

This sequence joins TRBV5-4 and TRBJ2-3, with a tentative D call TRBD2 (6 bases). CDR1 is SGHNT and CDR2 is YYREEE in the germline V gene (reference sequence). The CDR3 loop spans 18 amino acids. Trimming removed 4 bases at V and 0 bases at J, with 21 bases between. The CDR3 DNA is TGTGCCAGCAGCCTACTGGACTATATAAACGCTAGCACAGATACGCAGTATTTT. Its protein product is CASSLLDYINASTDTQYF.

This clone has more than one count but fewer than ten. V is TRBV27 and J is TRBJ2-7; perhaps TRBD2 as D (5 bases). The germline CDR1 and CDR2 sequences are MNHEY and SMNVEV (reference sequence). This CDR3 is 15 amino acids long. V lost 0 bases and J 0 bases, leaving 9 bases between the germline ends. The CDR3 region is CASSLSSGSSYEQYF. CDR3 nucleotide sequence: TGTGCCAGCAGTTTATCCAGCGGTAGCTCCTACGAGCAGTACTTC.

The rearrangement links TRBV10-3 to TRBJ2-2; D unresolved. The CDR3 spans 14 residues. Germline assignment: CDR1 ENHRY and CDR2 SYGVKD. The ends were cut back, 2 bases at V and 5 bases at J, with 9 bases in the middle. CDR3 sequence reads: CAISEQVLTGELFF. Written as DNA, the CDR3 is TGTGCCATCAGTGAGCAGGTTTTAACCGGGGAGCTGTTTTTT.

This clone qualifies as medium-sized. The rearrangement joins TRBV19 to TRBJ2-4, with unresolved D. The CDR3 extends over 18 amino acids. Trimming removed 0 bases at V and 1 base at J, with 16 bases between. The germline V gene has CDR1 LNHDA and CDR2 SQIVND (reference sequence). For the CDR3, the DNA is TGTGCCAGTAGTATAGATCTATCTGAGGAGTGGGCCAAAAACATTCAGTACTTC. Its protein product is CASSIDLSEEWAKNIQYF.